This section outlines one T cell receptor beta chain sequence together with its context. This sample is drawn from a study of blood T cell repertoires in COVID-19. Study background: Sites in the United States, Italy and Spain provided acute and convalescent COVID-19 samples. PBMCs, B-cell-depleted T cells, or T cells provided the cDNA or gDNA that made up the material.

Germline CDR1 and CDR2: SNHLY and FYNNEI. This CDR3 has 15 residues. V was pared by 7 bases and J by 1 base, with 15 bases between. As processed by the authors: Counts of nucleated cells, estimated from reference gene primer amplification, were obtained. Profiled with immunoSEQ multiplex PCR; TCRdb holds only in-frame clones, not every one. V, J and clone size are taken as reported in that table, and D and trimming were inferred from the DNA itself. The data contain roughly 200,000 clones, about 83% of them singletons. The chain employs TRBV2 and TRBJ2-3; D may be TRBD2 (5 bases). The TCR was taken from a man aged 60 to 75 who had recovered from COVID-19. The specimen sequenced was peripheral blood. The CDR3 spells CASTEVKRGTDTQYF. The CDR3 coding sequence is TGTGCCAGCACCGAGGTAAAGAGGGGCACAGATACGCAGTATTTT.